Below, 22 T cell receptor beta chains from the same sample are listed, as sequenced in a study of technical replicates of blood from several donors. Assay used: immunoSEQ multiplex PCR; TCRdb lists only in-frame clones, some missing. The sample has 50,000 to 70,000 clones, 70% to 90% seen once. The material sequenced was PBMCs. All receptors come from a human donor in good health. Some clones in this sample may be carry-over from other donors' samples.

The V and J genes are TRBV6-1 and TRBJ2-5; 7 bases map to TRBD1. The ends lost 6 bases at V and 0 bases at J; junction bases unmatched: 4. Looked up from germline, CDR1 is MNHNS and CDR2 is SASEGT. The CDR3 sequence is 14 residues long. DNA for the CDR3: TGTGCCAGCAGGCCGGGACAGAACCAAGAGACCCAGTACTTC. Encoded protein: CASRPGQNQETQYF.

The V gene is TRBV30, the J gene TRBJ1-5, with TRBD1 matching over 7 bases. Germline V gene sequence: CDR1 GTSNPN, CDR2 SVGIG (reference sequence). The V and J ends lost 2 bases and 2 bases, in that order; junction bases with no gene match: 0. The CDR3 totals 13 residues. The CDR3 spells CAWSTGGNQPQHF. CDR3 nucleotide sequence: TGTGCCTGGAGTACAGGGGGCAATCAGCCCCAGCATTTT.

CDR3 DNA: TGTGCCAGCAGTCAGATAGGGGCTGGCAATCAGCCCCAGCATTTT. Encoded protein: CASSQIGAGNQPQHF. The chain recombines TRBV27 with TRBJ1-5; D might be TRBD1 (5 bases). Looked up from germline, CDR1 is MNHEY and CDR2 is SMNVEV (reference sequence). The CDR3 contains 15 residues. Trimming left V 5 bases short and J 2 bases short, with 13 bases between.

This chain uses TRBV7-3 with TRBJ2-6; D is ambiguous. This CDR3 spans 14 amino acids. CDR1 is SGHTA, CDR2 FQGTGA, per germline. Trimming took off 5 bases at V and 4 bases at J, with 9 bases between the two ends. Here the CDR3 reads CASSPTTGANVLTF. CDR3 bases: TGTGCCAGCAGCCCTACTACCGGGGCCAACGTCCTGACTTTC.

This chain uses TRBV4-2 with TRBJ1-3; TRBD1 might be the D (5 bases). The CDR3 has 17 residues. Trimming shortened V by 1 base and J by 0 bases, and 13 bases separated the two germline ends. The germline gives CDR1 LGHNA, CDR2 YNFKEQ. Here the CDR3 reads CASSQVIGGYSGNTIYF. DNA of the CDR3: TGTGCCAGCAGCCAAGTCATCGGGGGGTACTCTGGAAACACCATATATTTT.

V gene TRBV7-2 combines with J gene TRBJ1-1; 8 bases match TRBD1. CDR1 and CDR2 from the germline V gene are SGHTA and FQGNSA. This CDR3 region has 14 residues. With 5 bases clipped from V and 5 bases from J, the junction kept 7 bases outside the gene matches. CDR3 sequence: CASSPMTGVTEAFF. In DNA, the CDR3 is TGTGCCAGCAGCCCGATGACAGGGGTGACTGAAGCTTTCTTT.

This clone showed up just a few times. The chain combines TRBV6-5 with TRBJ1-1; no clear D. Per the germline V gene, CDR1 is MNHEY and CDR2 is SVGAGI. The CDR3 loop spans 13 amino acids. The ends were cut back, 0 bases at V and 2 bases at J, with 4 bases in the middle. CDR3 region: CASSYSTNTEAFF. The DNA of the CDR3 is TGTGCCAGCAGTTACTCCACAAACACTGAAGCTTTCTTT.

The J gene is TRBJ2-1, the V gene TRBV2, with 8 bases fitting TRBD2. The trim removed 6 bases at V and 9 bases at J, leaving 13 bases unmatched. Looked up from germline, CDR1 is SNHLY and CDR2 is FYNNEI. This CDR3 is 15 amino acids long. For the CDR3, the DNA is TGTGCCAGCAGAGGAGGTCCAGCGGGAGATACTGAGCAGTTCTTC. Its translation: CASRGGPAGDTEQFF.

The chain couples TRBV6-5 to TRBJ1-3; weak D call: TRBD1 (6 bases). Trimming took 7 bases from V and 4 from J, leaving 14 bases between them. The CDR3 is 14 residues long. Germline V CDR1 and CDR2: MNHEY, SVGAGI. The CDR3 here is CASKKGGLGNTIYF. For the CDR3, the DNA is TGTGCCAGCAAAAAAGGGGGTCTCGGAAACACCATATATTTT.

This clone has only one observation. CDR3 loop: CASSVSSGTDTQYF. CDR3 coding DNA: TGCGCCAGCAGTGTGTCTAGCGGCACAGATACGCAGTATTTT. The V call is TRBV10-1, the J call TRBJ2-3; D possibly corresponds to TRBD2 (6 bases). CDR1 and CDR2 (germline): WNHNN, SYGVQD (reference sequence). The V end lost 4 bases, the J end lost 1 base, and 9 bases lay between the germline ends. The CDR3 totals 14 residues.

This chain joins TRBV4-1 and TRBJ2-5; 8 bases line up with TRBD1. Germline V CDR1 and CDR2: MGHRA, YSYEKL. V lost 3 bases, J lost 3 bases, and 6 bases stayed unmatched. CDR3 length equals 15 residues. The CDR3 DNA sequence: TGCGCCAGCAGCCAGGGCGGACAGGGCGAAGAGACCCAGTACTTC. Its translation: CASSQGGQGEETQYF.

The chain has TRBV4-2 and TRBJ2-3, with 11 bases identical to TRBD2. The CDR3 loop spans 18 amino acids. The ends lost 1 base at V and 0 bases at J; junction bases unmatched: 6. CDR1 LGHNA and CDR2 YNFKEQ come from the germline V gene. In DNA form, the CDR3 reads TGTGCCAGCAGCCAAGGACTAGCGGGATTCACTAGCACAGATACGCAGTATTTT. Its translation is CASSQGLAGFTSTDTQYF.

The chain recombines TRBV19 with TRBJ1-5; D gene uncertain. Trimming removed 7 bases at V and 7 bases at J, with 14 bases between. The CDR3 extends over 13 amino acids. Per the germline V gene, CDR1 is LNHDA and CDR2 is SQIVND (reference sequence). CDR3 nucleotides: TGTGCCAGTAATTGGCAGTTCGGGCAGCCCCAGCATTTT. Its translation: CASNWQFGQPQHF.

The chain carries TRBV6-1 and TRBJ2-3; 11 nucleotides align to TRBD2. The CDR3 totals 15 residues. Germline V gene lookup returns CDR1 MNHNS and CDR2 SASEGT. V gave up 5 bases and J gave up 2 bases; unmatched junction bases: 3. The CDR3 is CASSLTSGATDTQYF. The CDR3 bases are TGTGCCAGCAGTTTGACTAGCGGGGCCACAGATACGCAGTATTTT.

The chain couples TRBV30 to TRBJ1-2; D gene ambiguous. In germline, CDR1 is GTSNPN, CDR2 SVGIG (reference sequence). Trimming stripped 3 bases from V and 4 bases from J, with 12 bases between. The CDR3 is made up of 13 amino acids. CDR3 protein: CAWRAGSSYGYTF. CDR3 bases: TGTGCCTGGAGAGCCGGGAGCAGCTATGGCTACACCTTC.

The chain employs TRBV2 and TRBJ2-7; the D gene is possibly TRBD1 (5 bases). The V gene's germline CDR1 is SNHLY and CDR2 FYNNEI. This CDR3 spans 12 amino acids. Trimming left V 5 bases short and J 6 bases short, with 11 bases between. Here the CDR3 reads CASSNRLREQYF. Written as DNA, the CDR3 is TGTGCCAGCAGTAACAGGCTACGCGAGCAGTACTTC.

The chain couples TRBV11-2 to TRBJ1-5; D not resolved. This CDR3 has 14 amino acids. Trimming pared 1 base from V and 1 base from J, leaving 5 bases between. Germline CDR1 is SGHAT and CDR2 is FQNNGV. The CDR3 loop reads CASSLGQSNQPQHF. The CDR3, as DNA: TGTGCCAGCAGCTTAGGTCAGAGCAATCAGCCCCAGCATTTT.

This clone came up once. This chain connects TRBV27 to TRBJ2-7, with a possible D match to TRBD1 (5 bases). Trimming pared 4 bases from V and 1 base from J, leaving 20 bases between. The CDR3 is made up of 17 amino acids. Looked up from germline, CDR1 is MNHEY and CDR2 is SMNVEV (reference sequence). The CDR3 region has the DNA TGTGCCAGCAGTTCCAGGGATTTGGTGGGCCATTCCTACGAGCAGTACTTC. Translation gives CASSSRDLVGHSYEQYF.

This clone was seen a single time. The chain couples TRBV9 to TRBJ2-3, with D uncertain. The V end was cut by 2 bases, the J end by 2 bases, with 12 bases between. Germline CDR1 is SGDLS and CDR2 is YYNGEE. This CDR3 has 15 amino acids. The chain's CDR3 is CASSVRPVPTDTQYF. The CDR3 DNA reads TGTGCCAGCAGCGTCCGTCCGGTGCCCACAGATACGCAGTATTTT.

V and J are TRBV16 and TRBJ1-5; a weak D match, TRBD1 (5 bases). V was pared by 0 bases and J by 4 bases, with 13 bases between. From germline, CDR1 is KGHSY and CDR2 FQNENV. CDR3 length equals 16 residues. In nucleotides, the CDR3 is TGTGCCAGCAGCCAATCGTACAGGTCCCCAAATCAGCCCCAGCATTTT. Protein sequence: CASSQSYRSPNQPQHF. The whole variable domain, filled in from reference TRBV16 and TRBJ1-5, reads GEEVAQTPKHLVRGEGQKAKLYCAPIKGHSYVFWYQQVLKNEFKFLISFQNENVFDETGMPKERFSAKCLPNSPCSLEIQATKLEDSAVYFCASSQSYRSPNQPQHFGDGTRLSIL.

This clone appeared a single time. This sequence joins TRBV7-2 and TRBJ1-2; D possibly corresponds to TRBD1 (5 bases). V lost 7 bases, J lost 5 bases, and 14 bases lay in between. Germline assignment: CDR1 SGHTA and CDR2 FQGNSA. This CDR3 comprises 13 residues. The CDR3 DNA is TGTGCCAGCACCCTGGGCGGGGGTTATGGCTACACCTTC. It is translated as CASTLGGGYGYTF.

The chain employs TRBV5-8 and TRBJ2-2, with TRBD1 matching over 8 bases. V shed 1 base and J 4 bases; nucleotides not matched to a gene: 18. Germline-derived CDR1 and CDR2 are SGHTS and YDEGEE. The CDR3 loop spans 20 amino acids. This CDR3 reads CASSLPHAPWGQVSTGELFF. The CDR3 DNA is TGTGCCAGCAGCTTGCCTCATGCTCCCTGGGGACAGGTGTCCACCGGGGAGCTGTTTTTT.